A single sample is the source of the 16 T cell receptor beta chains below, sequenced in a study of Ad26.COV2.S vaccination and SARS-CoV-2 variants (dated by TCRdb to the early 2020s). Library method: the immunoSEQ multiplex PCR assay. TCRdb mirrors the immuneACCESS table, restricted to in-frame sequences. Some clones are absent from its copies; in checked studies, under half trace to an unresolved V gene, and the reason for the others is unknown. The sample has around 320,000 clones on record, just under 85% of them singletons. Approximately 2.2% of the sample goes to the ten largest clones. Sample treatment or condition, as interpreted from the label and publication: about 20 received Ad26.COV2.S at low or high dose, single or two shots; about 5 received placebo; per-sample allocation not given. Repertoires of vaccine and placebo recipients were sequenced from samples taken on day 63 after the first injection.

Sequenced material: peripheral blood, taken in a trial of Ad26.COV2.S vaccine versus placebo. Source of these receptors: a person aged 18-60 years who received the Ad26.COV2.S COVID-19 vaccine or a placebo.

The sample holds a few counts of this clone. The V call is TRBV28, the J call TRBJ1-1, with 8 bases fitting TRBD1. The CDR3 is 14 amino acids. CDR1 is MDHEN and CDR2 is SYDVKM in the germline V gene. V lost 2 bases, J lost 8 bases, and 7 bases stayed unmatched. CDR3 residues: CASSLDGTGSEAFF. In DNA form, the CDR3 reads TGTGCCAGCAGTTTAGACGGGACAGGCAGCGAAGCTTTCTTT.

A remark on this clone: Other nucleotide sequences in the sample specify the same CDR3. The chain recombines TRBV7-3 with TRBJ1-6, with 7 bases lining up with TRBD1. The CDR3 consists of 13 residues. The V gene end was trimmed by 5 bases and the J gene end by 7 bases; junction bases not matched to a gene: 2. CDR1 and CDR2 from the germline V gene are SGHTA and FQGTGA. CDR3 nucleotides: TGTGCCAGCAGCCCAGGGGGGAATTCACCCCTCCACTTT. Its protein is CASSPGGNSPLHF. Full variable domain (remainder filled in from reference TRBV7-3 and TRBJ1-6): GAGVSQTPSNKVTEKGKYVELRCDPISGHTALYWYRQSLGQGPEFLIYFQGTGAADDSGLPNDRFFAVRPEGSVSTLKIQRTERGDSAVYLCASSPGGNSPLHFGNGTRLTVT.

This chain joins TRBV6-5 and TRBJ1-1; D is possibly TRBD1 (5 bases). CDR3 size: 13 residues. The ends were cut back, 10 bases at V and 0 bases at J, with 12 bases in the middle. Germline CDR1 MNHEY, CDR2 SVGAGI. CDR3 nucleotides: TGTGCCACCCACCCGACAGTGAACACTGAAGCTTTCTTT. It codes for CATHPTVNTEAFF.

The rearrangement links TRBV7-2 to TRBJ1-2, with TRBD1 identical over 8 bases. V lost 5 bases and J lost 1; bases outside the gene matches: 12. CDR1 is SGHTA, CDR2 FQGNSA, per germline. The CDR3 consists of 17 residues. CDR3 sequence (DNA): TGTGCCAGCAGCCCTCTTCAGGGGGCCCTTATTAACTATGGCTACACCTTC. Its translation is CASSPLQGALINYGYTF. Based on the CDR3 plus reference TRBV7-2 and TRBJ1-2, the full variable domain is GAGVSQSPSNKVTEKGKDVELRCDPISGHTALYWYRQSLGQGLEFLIYFQGNSAPDKSGLPSDRFSAERTGGSVSTLTIQRTQQEDSAVYLCASSPLQGALINYGYTFGSGTRLTVV.

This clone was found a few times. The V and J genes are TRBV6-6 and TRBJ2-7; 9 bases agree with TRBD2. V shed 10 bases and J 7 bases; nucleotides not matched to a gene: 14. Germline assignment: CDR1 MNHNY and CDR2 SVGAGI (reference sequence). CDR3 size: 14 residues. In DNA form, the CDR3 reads TGTGCCACCCGATCGCGGGGGGGATTCTTAGAGCAGTACTTC. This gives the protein CATRSRGGFLEQYF.

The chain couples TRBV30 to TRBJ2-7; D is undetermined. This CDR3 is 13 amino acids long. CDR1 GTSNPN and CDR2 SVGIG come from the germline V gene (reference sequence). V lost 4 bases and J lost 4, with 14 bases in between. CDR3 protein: CAWKGTTVYEQYF. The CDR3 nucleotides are TGTGCCTGGAAGGGAACCACAGTGTACGAGCAGTACTTC.

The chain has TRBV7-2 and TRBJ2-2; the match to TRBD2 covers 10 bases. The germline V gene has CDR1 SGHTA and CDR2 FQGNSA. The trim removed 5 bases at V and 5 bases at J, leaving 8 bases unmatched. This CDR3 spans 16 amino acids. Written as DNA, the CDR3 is TGTGCCAGCAGCCCATTCGGGACTAGCGCTACCGGGGAGCTGTTTTTT. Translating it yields CASSPFGTSATGELFF.

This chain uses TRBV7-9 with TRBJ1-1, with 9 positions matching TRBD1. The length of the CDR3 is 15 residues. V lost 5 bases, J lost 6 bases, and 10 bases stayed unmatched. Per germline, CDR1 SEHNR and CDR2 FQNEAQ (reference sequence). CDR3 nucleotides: TGTGCCAGCAGCGGAGGGGGACAGGGATTGGCTGAAGCTTTCTTT. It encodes CASSGGGQGLAEAFF.

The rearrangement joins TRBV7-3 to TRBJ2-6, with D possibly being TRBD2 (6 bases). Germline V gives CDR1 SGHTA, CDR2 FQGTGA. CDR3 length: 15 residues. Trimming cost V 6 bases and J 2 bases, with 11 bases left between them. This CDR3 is CASSQGGAGANVLTF. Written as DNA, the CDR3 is TGTGCCAGCAGTCAAGGCGGGGCTGGGGCCAACGTCCTGACTTTC.

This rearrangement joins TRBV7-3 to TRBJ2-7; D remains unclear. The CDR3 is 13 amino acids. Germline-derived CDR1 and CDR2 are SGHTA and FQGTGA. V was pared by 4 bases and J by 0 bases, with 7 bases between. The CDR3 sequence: CASSSASSYEQYF. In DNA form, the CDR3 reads TGTGCCAGCAGCTCGGCCAGCTCCTACGAGCAGTACTTC.

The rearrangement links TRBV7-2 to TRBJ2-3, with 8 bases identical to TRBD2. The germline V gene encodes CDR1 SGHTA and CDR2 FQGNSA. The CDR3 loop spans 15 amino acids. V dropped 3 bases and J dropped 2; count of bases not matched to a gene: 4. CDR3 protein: CASSFTSGHTDTQYF. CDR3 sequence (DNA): TGTGCCAGCAGCTTTACTAGCGGACACACAGATACGCAGTATTTT.

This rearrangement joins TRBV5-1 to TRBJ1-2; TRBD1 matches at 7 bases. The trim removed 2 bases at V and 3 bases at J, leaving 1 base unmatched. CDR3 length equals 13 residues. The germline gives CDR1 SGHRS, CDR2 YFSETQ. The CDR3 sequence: CASSFTGDYGYTF. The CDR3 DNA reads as TGCGCCAGCAGCTTCACAGGGGACTATGGCTACACCTTC.

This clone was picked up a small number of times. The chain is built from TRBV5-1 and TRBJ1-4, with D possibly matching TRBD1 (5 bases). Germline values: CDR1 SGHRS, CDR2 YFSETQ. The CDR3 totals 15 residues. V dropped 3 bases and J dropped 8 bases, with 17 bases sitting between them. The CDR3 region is CASSSGTLSGEKLFF. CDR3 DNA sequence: TGCGCCAGCAGCTCGGGGACCCTCAGTGGGGAAAAACTGTTTTTT.

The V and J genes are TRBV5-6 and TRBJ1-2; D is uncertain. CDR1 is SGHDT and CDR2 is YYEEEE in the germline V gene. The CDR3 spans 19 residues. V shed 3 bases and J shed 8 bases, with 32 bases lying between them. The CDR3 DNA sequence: TGTGCCAGCAGCTCCCCCCGTACGGGAGTAGGCCTATATGGCGGGGGCTACACCTTC. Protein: CASSSPRTGVGLYGGGYTF.

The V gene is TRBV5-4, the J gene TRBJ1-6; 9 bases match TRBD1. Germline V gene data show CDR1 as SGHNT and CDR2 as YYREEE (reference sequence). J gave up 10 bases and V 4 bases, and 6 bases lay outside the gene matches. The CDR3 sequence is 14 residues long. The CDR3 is CASSQTGGSSPLHF. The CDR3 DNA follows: TGTGCCAGCAGCCAAACAGGGGGCAGCTCACCCCTCCACTTT.

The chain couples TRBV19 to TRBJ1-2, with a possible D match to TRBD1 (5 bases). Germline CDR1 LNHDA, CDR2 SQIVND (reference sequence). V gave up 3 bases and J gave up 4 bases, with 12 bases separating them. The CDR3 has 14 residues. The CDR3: CASSIPGNFYGYTF. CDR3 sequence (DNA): TGTGCCAGTAGTATCCCAGGGAATTTCTATGGCTACACCTTC.